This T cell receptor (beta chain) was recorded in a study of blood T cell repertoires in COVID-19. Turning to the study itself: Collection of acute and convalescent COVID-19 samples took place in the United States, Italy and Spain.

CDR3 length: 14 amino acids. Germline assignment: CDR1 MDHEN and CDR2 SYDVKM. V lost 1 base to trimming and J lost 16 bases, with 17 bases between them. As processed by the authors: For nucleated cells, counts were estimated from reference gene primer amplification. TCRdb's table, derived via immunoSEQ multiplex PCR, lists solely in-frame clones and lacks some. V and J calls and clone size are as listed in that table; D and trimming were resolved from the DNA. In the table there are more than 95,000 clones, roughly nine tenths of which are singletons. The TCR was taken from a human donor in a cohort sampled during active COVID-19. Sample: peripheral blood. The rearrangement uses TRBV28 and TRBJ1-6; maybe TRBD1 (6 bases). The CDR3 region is CASSLSPIRDMLHF. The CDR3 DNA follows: TGTGCCAGCAGTTTATCCCCGATCCGGGACATGCTCCACTTT.